Listed below are T cell receptor beta chains from one sample, sequenced in a study of shared clonotypes between healthy human individuals. Data came from immunoSEQ multiplex PCR; TCRdb stores just in-frame clones and leaves some out. The repertoire includes under 2,000,000 clones, about 95% of them detected once, and 1.2% sits in the top ten. Sample: naive CD8+ T cells sorted from blood. Every receptor here comes from a man aged 18 to 35 in good health. Each CDR3 is given with its conserved first and last residue. Each record gives: CDR3 DNA, CDR3 protein, clone size, J gene, D gene, V gene. A D gene is named only where the DNA matches it firmly. Where a row states a size, it is once, few, many or the class of an expanded clone; other rows omit it.

TGTGCCAGCAGTCCTAACCGACGGACAGGGAGCAAGTACGAGCAGTACTTC | CASSPNRRTGSKYEQYF | NA | TRBJ2-7 | TRBD1 | TRBV27
TGTGCCAGCAGTTACTCAAGCGATCACCTCTACAATGAGCAGTTCTTC | CASSYSSDHLYNEQFF | NA | TRBJ2-1 | NA | TRBV6-5
TGTGCCAGCAGCTTGGATGGTAGCTGGACCGGGGAGCTGTTTTTT | CASSLDGSWTGELFF | NA | TRBJ2-2 | NA | TRBV5-6
TGTGCCAGCAGTTACTCGATCGACACTGAAGCTTTCTTT | CASSYSIDTEAFF | NA | TRBJ1-1 | NA | TRBV6-6
TGTGCTAGCAGCCCCGCGGCAGGGGGCACCGGGGAGCTGTTTTTT | CASSPAAGGTGELFF | NA | TRBJ2-2 | TRBD1 | TRBV7-7
TGCGCCAGCAGCCAGGCCTCGGGCGGGGCGGCCTACGAGCAGTACTTC | CASSQASGGAAYEQYF | NA | TRBJ2-7 | NA | TRBV4-1
TGTGCCTGGAGTTGGGGACAGGGGAGGACCGGGGAGCTGTTTTTT | CAWSWGQGRTGELFF | NA | TRBJ2-2 | TRBD1 | TRBV30
TGTGCCAGCCAAGGGGACGGACAGAGTTCTAACTATGGCTACACCTTC | CASQGDGQSSNYGYTF | NA | TRBJ1-2 | NA | TRBV4-2
TGTGCCAGCAGCTGGGCCACACAGGGGAGGCTTGAGGGCTACACCTTC | CASSWATQGRLEGYTF | NA | TRBJ1-2 | TRBD1 | TRBV13
TGCGCCAGCAGCCAGGCCACGGGGCCCGAACTGGGAAATGGCTACACCTTC | CASSQATGPELGNGYTF | once | TRBJ1-2 | NA | TRBV4-1
TGTGCCAGCAGCCGACAGGGTTTAGGCACTGAAGCTTTCTTT | CASSRQGLGTEAFF | NA | TRBJ1-1 | TRBD1 | TRBV6-5
TGTGCCAGCAGCTTAGCGCAGGGGTTAAGCGCTGAAGCTTTCTTT | CASSLAQGLSAEAFF | once | TRBJ1-1 | NA | TRBV7-9
TGTGCCAGCAGCCGCTTAGGATCTAGCAATCAGCCCCAGCATTTT | CASSRLGSSNQPQHF | NA | TRBJ1-5 | NA | TRBV5-5
TGCGCCAGCAGCCAAGACGAAGGGGGTATTGTGGATACGCAGTATTTT | CASSQDEGGIVDTQYF | NA | TRBJ2-3 | NA | TRBV4-1
TGCGCCAGCAGTGAGTCGGGACTAGCGGGGTTCAATGAGCAGTTCTTC | CASSESGLAGFNEQFF | NA | TRBJ2-1 | TRBD2 | TRBV10-1
TGTGCCAGCAGCCCGGAGACAGGGGGAAGAAAATACGCCCAGTATTTT | CASSPETGGRKYAQYF | NA | TRBJ2-3 | TRBD1 | TRBV11-2
TGTGCCAGCAGCGTAGGACAGATGAATTCACCCCTCCACTTT | CASSVGQMNSPLHF | NA | TRBJ1-6 | NA | TRBV9
TGTGTGCGGCGGGGGGAGAACACCGGGGAGCTGTTTTTT | CVRRGENTGELFF | NA | TRBJ2-2 | TRBD2 | TRBV30
TGTGCCAGCAGTTTTGGGGACGGCGTATACGAGCAGTACTTC | CASSFGDGVYEQYF | NA | TRBJ2-7 | NA | TRBV27
TGTGCCAGCAGCCAACCGACAGCCCAGAACACTGAAGCTTTCTTT | CASSQPTAQNTEAFF | NA | TRBJ1-1 | NA | TRBV4-2
TGTGCCAGCAGCTGGATGGGGCAGGGAATAATGAAAAAACTGTTTTTT | CASSWMGQGIMKKLFF | NA | TRBJ1-4 | NA | TRBV5-6
TGTGCCATTAGGACAGGTAATGAGCAGTTCTTC | CAIRTGNEQFF | NA | TRBJ2-1 | TRBD1 | TRBV2
TGTGCCAGCAGCTTCGGAGGGAGCTCCTACGAGCAGTACTTC | CASSFGGSSYEQYF | NA | TRBJ2-7 | NA | TRBV5-4
TGTGCCAGCAGCAAGATAGCGGGAGCCCAAGAGACCCAGTACTTC | CASSKIAGAQETQYF | NA | TRBJ2-5 | TRBD2 | TRBV14
TGTGCCAGCAGAGAAAGCGGACACACAGATACGCAGTATTTT | CASRESGHTDTQYF | NA | TRBJ2-3 | NA | TRBV6-5
TGTGCCAGCAGCACAACAGGGAGGGGCACAGATACGCAGTATTTT | CASSTTGRGTDTQYF | once | TRBJ2-3 | NA | TRBV9
TGTGCCAGCAGCGTAAATCTGGAGGAGAGCACAGATACGCAGTATTTT | CASSVNLEESTDTQYF | NA | TRBJ2-3 | NA | TRBV9
TGTGCCAGCAGTTTTAAGGAGGGGTCCCCCTATGGCTACACCTTC | CASSFKEGSPYGYTF | NA | TRBJ1-2 | NA | TRBV27
TGTGCCAGCTGGGACGGGAGTCAGCCCCAGCATTTT | CASWDGSQPQHF | NA | TRBJ1-5 | NA | TRBV27
TGTGCCAGCAGTGCCGTAGCGGGGGGGATCACAGATACGCAGTATTTT | CASSAVAGGITDTQYF | NA | TRBJ2-3 | TRBD2 | TRBV27
TGTGCCTTCCGCCTCGGGGGTCCCTACGAGCAGTACTTC | CAFRLGGPYEQYF | NA | TRBJ2-7 | NA | TRBV30
TGTGCCAGCAGCCTTCCGGGACTGGGGAATACTGAAGCTTTCTTT | CASSLPGLGNTEAFF | NA | TRBJ1-1 | NA | TRBV5-4
TGTGCCAGTAGTATTACGGCTAGCGGGATTATCGGGGAGCTGTTTTTT | CASSITASGIIGELFF | NA | TRBJ2-2 | TRBD2 | TRBV19
TGTGCCAGCAGCTTAGAATCCCGACTGGGGAACACTGAAGCTTTCTTT | CASSLESRLGNTEAFF | NA | TRBJ1-1 | NA | TRBV5-5
TGCGCCAGCAGCCACGGTCAGGGCAGGAGCTCCTACAATGAGCAGTTCTTC | CASSHGQGRSSYNEQFF | NA | TRBJ2-1 | NA | TRBV4-1
TGTGCCAGCAGTACATTAGCGGGGATCTACAATGAGCAGTTCTTC | CASSTLAGIYNEQFF | NA | TRBJ2-1 | TRBD2 | TRBV27
TGTGCCAGCAGTTACTTGGGCCAAGATACGCAGTATTTT | CASSYLGQDTQYF | NA | TRBJ2-3 | NA | TRBV6-6
TGTGCCAGCAGCTTAGCGGGGGGGCCGGCCTACAATGAGCAGTTCTTC | CASSLAGGPAYNEQFF | NA | TRBJ2-1 | NA | TRBV7-9
TGTGCCAGCAGCTCTCCTCTTTCCTACGAGCAGTACTTC | CASSSPLSYEQYF | NA | TRBJ2-7 | NA | TRBV7-9
TGTGCCAGCAGTATCCAAGAAATAAATTCACCCCTCCACTTT | CASSIQEINSPLHF | NA | TRBJ1-6 | NA | TRBV6-5
TGTGCCAGCAGCTTAGGATACTCCTACGAGCAGTACTTC | CASSLGYSYEQYF | NA | TRBJ2-7 | NA | TRBV7-9
TGTGCCAGCAGCTTAGCTTCGGCGGGGGGGCCGTACAATGAGCAGTTCTTC | CASSLASAGGPYNEQFF | NA | TRBJ2-1 | TRBD2 | TRBV7-9
TGTGCCAGCAGCTTAACTAGCTACAATGAGCAGTTCTTC | CASSLTSYNEQFF | NA | TRBJ2-1 | NA | TRBV13
TGTGCCAGCAGTGAAGTTGGCGAGCAAGAGACCCAGTACTTC | CASSEVGEQETQYF | NA | TRBJ2-5 | NA | TRBV2
TGTGCCAGTAGTATCACGGGAGGGGCTAACTATGGCTACACCTTC | CASSITGGANYGYTF | few | TRBJ1-2 | NA | TRBV19
TGTGCTAGCAGCTTAGTGGCAGGGGGCCTAAAAGAGACCCAGTACTTC | CASSLVAGGLKETQYF | NA | TRBJ2-5 | TRBD1 | TRBV7-7
TGCGCCAGCAGCCGTGGGACAGGGGAGCGAGAGACCCAGTACTTC | CASSRGTGERETQYF | NA | TRBJ2-5 | TRBD1 | TRBV4-3